This T cell receptor beta chain is from a study of CD8+ T cells in alopecia areata. Noted treatment: oral pan-JAK inhibitor, 5-10 mg twice daily. Punch biopsies of lesional scalp, plus peripheral blood, were taken from alopecia areata patients. cDNA prepared by RNA extraction and subsequent reverse transcription served as the template for sequencing. Using immunoSEQ multiplex PCR, the repertoire was profiled, and TCRdb retains in-frame clones only, with some absent. The data hold about 6,900 clones, with around 65% observed a single time. This CDR3 region has 16 residues. The ends were cut back, 1 base at V and 2 bases at J, with 14 bases in the middle. The germline V gene encodes CDR1 MGHRA and CDR2 YSYEKL.

The sequences come from skin, collected at week 4, from a patient treated with tofacitinib. This chain links TRBV4-1 with TRBJ1-1; perhaps TRBD1 as D (5 bases). This receptor was identified in a human donor with alopecia areata. The CDR3 protein is CASSQGGNVLNTEAFF. DNA for the CDR3: TGCGCCAGCAGCCAAGGGGGGAATGTTTTAAACACTGAAGCTTTCTTT.